This TCR beta chain derives from a study of Graves' ophthalmopathy and Graves' hyperthyroidism. V was clipped by 7 bases and J by 11 bases, with 5 bases between them. Germline CDR1 is LNHDA and CDR2 is SQIVND (reference sequence). CDR3 length equals 9 residues. Amplification of the TCR beta CDR3 regions used RNA transcripts (as template). HTBI-primed first-round RT-PCR preceded second-round multiplex PCR. TCRdb passed the multiplex PCR reads through MiXCR, listing each CDR3 protein once. The top ten clones hold roughly 46% of a sample with about 740,000 distinct CDR3 sequences, 35% to 50% of them seen once. Other autoimmune diseases, uncontrolled infections, pregnancy and lactation each led to patient exclusion. It was from more than 9 ml of fresh peripheral blood that the PBMCs came. Whole-study findings and limits: The majority of expanded thyroid clonotypes above 0.001 frequency also occurred in blood.

Ten or more counts support this clonotype. The antigen remains unidentified. Sequencing was performed on peripheral blood. The TCR sequence derives from an adult man with Graves' ophthalmopathy. The chain links TRBV19 to TRBJ1-4; D unresolved. The CDR3 DNA reads TGTGCCAGTACGGGGAAACTGTTTTTT. The encoded protein is CASTGKLFF.